This record looks at one T cell receptor beta chain sequence and its context. Antigen unknown. Only in-frame clones appear in the TCRdb table, and some are missing; sequencing was by immunoSEQ multiplex PCR. The sample shows about 10,000 clones, about 66% of them seen only once. The record originates from a study of CD4+ T cells in melanoma. General study findings and limits: A reported correlation linked neoantigen-specific CD4+ T cells to CD8+, macrophage and B cell function. Reportedly, melanoma neoantigen-specific CD4+ T cells showed varied differentiation states.

This TCR was recovered from a human donor with melanoma. Specimen: cells from a culture (not recorded whether cultured in vitro).

CDR3 amino acids: CASSPSRTSTGELFF. The CDR3 DNA reads TGTGCCAGCAGCCCCTCTCGGACAAGCACCGGGGAGCTGTTTTTT. The chain employs TRBV7-2 and TRBJ2-2; D might be TRBD1 (5 bases). The CDR3 sequence is 15 residues long. Trimming cost V 5 bases and J 4 bases, with 14 bases left between them. Germline lookup yields CDR1 SGHTA and CDR2 FQGNSA.